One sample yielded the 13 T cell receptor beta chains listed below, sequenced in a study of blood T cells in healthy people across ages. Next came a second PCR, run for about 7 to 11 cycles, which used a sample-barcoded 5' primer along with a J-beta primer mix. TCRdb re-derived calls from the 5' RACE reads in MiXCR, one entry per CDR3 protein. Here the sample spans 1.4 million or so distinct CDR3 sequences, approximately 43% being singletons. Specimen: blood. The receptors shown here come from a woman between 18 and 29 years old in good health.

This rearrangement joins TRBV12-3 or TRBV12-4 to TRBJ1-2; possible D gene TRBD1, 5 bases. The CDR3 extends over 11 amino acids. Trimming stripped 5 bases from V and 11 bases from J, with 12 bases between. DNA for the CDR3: TGTGCCAGCAGTCGCTCCACAGGATACACCTTC. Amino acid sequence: CASSRSTGYTF.

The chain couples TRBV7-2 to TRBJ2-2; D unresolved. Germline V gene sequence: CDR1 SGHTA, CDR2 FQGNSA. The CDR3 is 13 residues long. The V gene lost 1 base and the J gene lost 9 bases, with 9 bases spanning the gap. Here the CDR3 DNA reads TGTGCCAGCAGCTTAGTGATGGAGAGGGAGCTGTTTTTT. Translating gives CASSLVMERELFF.

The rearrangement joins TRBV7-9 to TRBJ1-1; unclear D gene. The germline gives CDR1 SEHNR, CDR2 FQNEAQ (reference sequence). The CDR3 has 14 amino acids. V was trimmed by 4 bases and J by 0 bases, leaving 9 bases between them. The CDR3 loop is CASSYSPLNTEAFF. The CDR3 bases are TGTGCCAGCAGCTACAGTCCACTGAACACTGAAGCTTTCTTT.

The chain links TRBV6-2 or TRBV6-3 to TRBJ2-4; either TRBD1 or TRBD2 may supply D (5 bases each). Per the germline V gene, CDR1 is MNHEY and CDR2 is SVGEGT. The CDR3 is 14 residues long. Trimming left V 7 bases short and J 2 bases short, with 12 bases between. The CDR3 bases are TGTGCCAGCACCGAGGGACGGACCAAAAACATTCAGTACTTC. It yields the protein CASTEGRTKNIQYF.

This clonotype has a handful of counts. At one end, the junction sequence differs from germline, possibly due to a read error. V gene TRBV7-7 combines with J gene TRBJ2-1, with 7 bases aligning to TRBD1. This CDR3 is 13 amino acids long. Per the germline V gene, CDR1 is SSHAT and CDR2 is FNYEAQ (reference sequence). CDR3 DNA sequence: TGTGCTAGCAGCCCCACAGGGGTAGGAGAGCAGTTCTTC. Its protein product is CASSPTGVGEQFF.

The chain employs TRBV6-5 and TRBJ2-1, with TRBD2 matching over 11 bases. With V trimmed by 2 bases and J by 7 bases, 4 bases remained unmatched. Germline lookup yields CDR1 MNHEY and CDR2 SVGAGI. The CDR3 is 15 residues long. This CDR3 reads CASSYGASGRNEQFF. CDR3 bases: TGTGCCAGCAGTTACGGGGCTAGCGGGAGGAATGAGCAGTTCTTC.

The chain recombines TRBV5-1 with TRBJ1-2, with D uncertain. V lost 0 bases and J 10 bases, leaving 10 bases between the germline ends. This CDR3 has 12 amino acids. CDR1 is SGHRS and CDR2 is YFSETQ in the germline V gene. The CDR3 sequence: CASSLAFKTYTF. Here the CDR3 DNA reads TGCGCCAGCAGCTTGGCTTTTAAGACCTACACCTTC. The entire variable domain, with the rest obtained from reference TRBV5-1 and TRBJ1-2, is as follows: KAGVTQTPRYLIKTRGQQVTLSCSPISGHRSVSWYQQTPGQGLQFLFEYFSETQRNKGNFPGRFSGRQFSNSRSEMNVSTLELGDSALYLCASSLAFKTYTFGSGTRLTVV.

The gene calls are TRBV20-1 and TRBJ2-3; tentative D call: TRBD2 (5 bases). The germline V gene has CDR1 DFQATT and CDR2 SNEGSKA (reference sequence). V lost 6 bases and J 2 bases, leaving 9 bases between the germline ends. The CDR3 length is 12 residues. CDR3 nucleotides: TGCAGTGCCGAGGGAGACACAGATACGCAGTATTTT. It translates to CSAEGDTDTQYF.

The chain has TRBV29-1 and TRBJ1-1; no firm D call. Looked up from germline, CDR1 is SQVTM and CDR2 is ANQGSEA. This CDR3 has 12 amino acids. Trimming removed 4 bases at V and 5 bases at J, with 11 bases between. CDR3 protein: CSVGGGRTEAFF. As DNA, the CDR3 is TGCAGCGTTGGAGGCGGTAGGACTGAAGCTTTCTTT.

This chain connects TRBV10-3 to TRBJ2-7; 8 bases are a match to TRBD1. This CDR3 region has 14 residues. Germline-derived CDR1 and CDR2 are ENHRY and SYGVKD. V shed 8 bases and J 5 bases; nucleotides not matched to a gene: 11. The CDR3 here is CAIQASGGMNEQYF. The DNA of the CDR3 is TGTGCCATCCAGGCGTCAGGGGGCATGAACGAGCAGTACTTC.

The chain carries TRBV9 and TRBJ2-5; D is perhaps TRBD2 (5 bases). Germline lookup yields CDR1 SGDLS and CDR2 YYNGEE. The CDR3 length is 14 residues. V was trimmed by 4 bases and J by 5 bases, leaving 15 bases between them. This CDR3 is CASSPRDLRETQYF. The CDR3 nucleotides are TGTGCCAGCAGCCCCCGGGATCTAAGGGAGACCCAGTACTTC.

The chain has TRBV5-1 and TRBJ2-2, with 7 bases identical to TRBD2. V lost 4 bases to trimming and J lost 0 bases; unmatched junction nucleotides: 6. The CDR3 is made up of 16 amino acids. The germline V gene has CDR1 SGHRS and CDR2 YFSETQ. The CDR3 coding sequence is TGCGCCAGCAGCCCCAGAGCGGGATCGAACACCGGGGAGCTGTTTTTT. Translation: CASSPRAGSNTGELFF.

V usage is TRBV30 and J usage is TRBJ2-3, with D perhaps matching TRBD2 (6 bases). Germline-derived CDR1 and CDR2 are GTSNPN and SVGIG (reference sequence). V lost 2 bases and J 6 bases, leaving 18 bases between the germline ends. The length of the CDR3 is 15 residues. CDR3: CAWSLSGLTEDTQYF. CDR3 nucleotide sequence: TGTGCCTGGAGTTTGAGCGGGTTAACGGAGGATACGCAGTATTTT.